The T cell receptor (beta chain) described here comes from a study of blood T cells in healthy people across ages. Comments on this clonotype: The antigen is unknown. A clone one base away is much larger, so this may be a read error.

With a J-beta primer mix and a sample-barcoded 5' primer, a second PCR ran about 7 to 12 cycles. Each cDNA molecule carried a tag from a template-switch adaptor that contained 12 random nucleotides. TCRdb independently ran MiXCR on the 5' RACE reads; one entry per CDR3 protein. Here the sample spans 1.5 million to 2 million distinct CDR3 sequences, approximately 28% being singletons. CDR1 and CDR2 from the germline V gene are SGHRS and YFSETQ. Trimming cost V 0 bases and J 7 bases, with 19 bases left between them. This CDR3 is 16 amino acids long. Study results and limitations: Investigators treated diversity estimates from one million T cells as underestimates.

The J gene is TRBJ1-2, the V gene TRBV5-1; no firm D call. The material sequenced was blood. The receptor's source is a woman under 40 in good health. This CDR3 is CASSLGATIADCGYTF. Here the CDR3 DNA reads TGCGCCAGCAGCTTGGGGGCCACCATTGCGGACTGTGGCTACACCTTC. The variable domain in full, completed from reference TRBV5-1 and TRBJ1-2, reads KAGVTQTPRYLIKTRGQQVTLSCSPISGHRSVSWYQQTPGQGLQFLFEYFSETQRNKGNFPGRFSGRQFSNSRSEMNVSTLELGDSALYLCASSLGATIADCGYTFGSGTRLTVV.